This T cell receptor (beta chain) originates from a study of T-cell reconstitution after alpha-beta-depleted transplantation in children. Study-wide results and caveats: Among T cells one year after transplant, newly produced cells accounted for most counts and diversity.

With 5 bases removed from V and 3 bases from J, the gap between germline ends came to 17 bases. Per the germline V gene, CDR1 is SGHTA and CDR2 is FQGTGA. The CDR3 is 16 amino acids. Comments on this clonotype: Antigen unknown.

Unique molecular identifiers were incorporated during preparation of the TCRbeta library. A single record per CDR3 protein comes from TCRdb applying MiXCR to the PCR reads. The sample records approximately 650,000 distinct CDR3 sequences, roughly 13% being singletons. This sequence joins TRBV7-3 and TRBJ2-1; no reliable D call. The TCR sequence derives from a girl aged 2 to 9 with congenital amegakaryocytic thrombocytopenia, due to receive a stem cell transplant. Material: PBMCs, obtained before TCRalphabeta/CD19-depleted stem cell transplant. CDR3 in DNA: TGTGCCAGCAGCGGTTATTTGGTGCGAGGCTACAATGAGCAGTTCTTC. Translated, it gives CASSGYLVRGYNEQFF.